This T cell receptor beta chain was sequenced during a study of radiotherapy plus CTLA-4 blockade in lung cancer. Study observations and caveats: Best predicting response, reportedly, were early blood T cell clone dynamics, with interferon-beta. Once radiotherapy plus ipilimumab had been given, TCR clones derived from tumor expanded in blood.

The assay was immunoSEQ multiplex PCR, and TCRdb's table has in-frame clones only and misses some. This repertoire shows about 90,000 clones, approximately 80% found once; its top ten account for approximately 14%. Germline CDR1 reads MGHRA; CDR2 reads YSYEKL. The CDR3 length is 14 residues. The V gene end was trimmed by 6 bases and the J gene end by 9 bases; junction bases not matched to a gene: 12. Concerning this clone itself: Its antigen is not identified.

Material: peripheral blood, obtained from a patient treated with radiotherapy plus ipilimumab. The sequence came from a human donor with non-small cell lung cancer that progressed on radiotherapy plus ipilimumab. V is TRBV4-1 and J is TRBJ2-5; TRBD2 agrees at 8 bases. CDR3 DNA sequence: TGCGCCAGCAGTGTAGCGGGGCGCCTTTGGGCCCAGTACTTC. It yields the protein CASSVAGRLWAQYF.